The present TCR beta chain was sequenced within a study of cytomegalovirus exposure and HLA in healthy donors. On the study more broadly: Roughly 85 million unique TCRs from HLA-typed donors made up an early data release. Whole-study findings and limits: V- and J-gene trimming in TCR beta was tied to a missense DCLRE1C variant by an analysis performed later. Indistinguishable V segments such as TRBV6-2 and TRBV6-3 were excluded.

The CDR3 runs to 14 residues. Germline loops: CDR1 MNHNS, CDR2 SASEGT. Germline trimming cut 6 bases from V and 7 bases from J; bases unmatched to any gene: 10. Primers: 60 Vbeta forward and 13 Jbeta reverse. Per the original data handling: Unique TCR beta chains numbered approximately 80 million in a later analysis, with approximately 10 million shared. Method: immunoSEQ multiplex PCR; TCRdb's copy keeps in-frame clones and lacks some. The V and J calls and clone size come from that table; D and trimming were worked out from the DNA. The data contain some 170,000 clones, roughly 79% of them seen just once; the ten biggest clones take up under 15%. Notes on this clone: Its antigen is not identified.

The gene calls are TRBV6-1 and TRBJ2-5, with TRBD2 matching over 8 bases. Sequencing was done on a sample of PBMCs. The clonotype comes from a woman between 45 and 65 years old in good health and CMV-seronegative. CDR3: CASRATPAGATQYF. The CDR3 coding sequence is TGTGCCAGCAGGGCGACGCCAGCGGGGGCGACCCAGTACTTC.